Following are 8 T cell receptor beta chains from one sample sequenced in a study of blood T cell repertoires in COVID-19. Generated by immunoSEQ multiplex PCR, the TCRdb table keeps only in-frame clones and is missing some. The data contain about 60,000 clones, about 76% of them singletons. The specimen was peripheral blood. These TCRs come from a man between 50 and 59 years old with active or convalescent COVID-19.

The gene calls are TRBV27 and TRBJ1-5; perhaps TRBD1 as D (5 bases). The CDR3 runs 15 residues. The V gene lost 6 bases and the J gene lost 5 bases, with 17 bases spanning the gap. The germline CDR1 and CDR2 sequences are MNHEY and SMNVEV (reference sequence). CDR3: CASSPVGQGDQPQHF. As DNA, the CDR3 is TGTGCCAGCAGCCCAGTGGGTCAAGGGGATCAGCCCCAGCATTTT.

This clone was counted a few times. V and J are TRBV19 and TRBJ2-7, with 8 bases fitting TRBD2. The CDR3 contains 13 residues. Per the germline V gene, CDR1 is LNHDA and CDR2 is SQIVND (reference sequence). J was trimmed by 6 bases and V by 2 bases; bases with no gene match: 3. The CDR3 DNA reads as TGTGCCAGTAGTATACTAGCGGGTCTCGAGCAGTACTTC. Translating gives CASSILAGLEQYF.

The chain joins TRBV12-5 to TRBJ1-3; the match to TRBD1 covers 9 bases. CDR3 length: 15 amino acids. Germline V gene sequence: CDR1 LGHNT, CDR2 FRNRAP. Trimming cost V 4 bases and J 6 bases; bases outside gene matches: 7. In DNA form, the CDR3 reads TGTGCTAGTGGTTCCACCACAGGGGGCGAAAACACCATATATTTT. Its protein product is CASGSTTGGENTIYF. Full variable domain (remainder filled in from reference TRBV12-5 and TRBJ1-3): DARVTQTPRHKVTEMGQEVTMRCQPILGHNTVFWYRQTMMQGLELLAYFRNRAPLDDSGMPKDRFSAEMPDATLATLKIQPSEPRDSAVYFCASGSTTGGENTIYFGEGSWLTVV.

The V and J genes are TRBV2 and TRBJ1-2, with D maybe TRBD1 (5 bases). This CDR3 is built from 14 residues. V shed 3 bases and J shed 10 bases, with 18 bases lying between them. From germline, CDR1 is SNHLY and CDR2 FYNNEI. CDR3 residues: CASSEMRGDVAYTF. CDR3 sequence (DNA): TGTGCCAGCAGTGAGATGCGGGGGGATGTGGCCTACACCTTC.

This clone was detected only once. The rearrangement uses TRBV7-9 and TRBJ1-2; TRBD1 is a possible D gene (6 bases). V gave up 1 base and J gave up 8 bases, with 14 bases separating them. This CDR3 spans 14 amino acids. CDR1 is SEHNR, CDR2 FQNEAQ, per germline (reference sequence). Written as DNA, the CDR3 is TGTGCCAGCAGCTTAGATGCAGGGGCTTTGGGCTACACCTTC. It is translated as CASSLDAGALGYTF.

The gene calls are TRBV6-5 and TRBJ1-5; D is undetermined. CDR3 length: 14 residues. Trimming cost V 6 bases and J 6 bases, with 15 bases left between them. Germline V lookup: CDR1 MNHEY, CDR2 SVGAGI. The CDR3 reads CASRVAGIRQPQHF. In DNA form, the CDR3 reads TGTGCCAGCAGGGTAGCGGGTATTCGTCAGCCCCAGCATTTT.

This chain links TRBV25-1 with TRBJ2-7; TRBD1 is a possible D gene (7 bases). Trimming took off 4 bases at V and 5 bases at J, with 15 bases between the two ends. This CDR3 is built from 14 residues. Per germline, CDR1 MGHDK and CDR2 SYGVNS. The CDR3 reads CASSAAGQMDEQYF. The CDR3 DNA is TGTGCCAGCAGTGCCGCGGGACAGATGGACGAGCAGTACTTC.

The V gene is TRBV9, the J gene TRBJ2-2; D is perhaps TRBD2 (6 bases). CDR3 length equals 14 residues. Germline lookup yields CDR1 SGDLS and CDR2 YYNGEE. Trimming pared 6 bases from V and 3 bases from J, leaving 12 bases between. The CDR3 DNA is TGTGCCAGCAAACGGGAGACCGACACCGGGGAGCTGTTTTTT. Its protein is CASKRETDTGELFF.